This T cell receptor beta chain came from a study of OX40 agonist ivuxolimab in advanced cancers. As for the study in general: Among those enrolled, mean age was roughly 62 years (range about 23 to 80) and approximately 80% were male.

Trimming removed 8 bases from V and 3 bases from J; junction bases left unmatched: 10. Germline-derived CDR1 and CDR2 are ENHRY and SYGVKD. The CDR3 length is 15 residues. The method was immunoSEQ multiplex PCR; TCRdb's version includes in-frame clones alone and lacks a portion of them. The sample yields nearly 80,000 clones, roughly 87% seen once. Sequenced here: CD4+ or CD8+ T cells sorted from blood, sampled in a trial of the OX40 agonist ivuxolimab. The clonotype originates from an adult with an advanced solid tumor such as melanoma, head and neck, liver or kidney cancer. The rearrangement uses TRBV10-3 and TRBJ1-2; 9 bases are shared with TRBD1. CDR3 sequence reads: CAIGRLGDRDYGYTF. CDR3 DNA sequence: TGTGCCATCGGGAGGCTAGGGGACAGGGACTATGGCTACACCTTC.